The clone carrying this TCR beta chain appeared a few times. Its matching antigen is unknown. The record originates from a study of identical twins. General observations from the study: These conclusions were based on statistical analysis (cross-sectional, not following the same donors). Analyses of zero insertions could, in part, be confounded by invariant MAIT and iNKT cells.

V was shortened by 6 bases and J by 2 bases, with 14 bases between the two germline ends. The CDR3 covers 13 residues. The germline V gene has CDR1 DFQATT and CDR2 SNEGSKA (reference sequence). Using its own MiXCR run on the 5' RACE reads, TCRdb lists one record per CDR3 protein. The table includes around 1.7 million distinct CDR3 sequences, 32% detected once. Specimen: cord blood. The chain has TRBV20-1 and TRBJ2-7; tentatively, D is TRBD1 (5 bases). The receptor comes from a newborn girl in good health. CDR3 nucleotide sequence: TGCAGTGCGGCTTTAAGGGGAACCTACGAGCAGTACTTC. Translated: CSAALRGTYEQYF.